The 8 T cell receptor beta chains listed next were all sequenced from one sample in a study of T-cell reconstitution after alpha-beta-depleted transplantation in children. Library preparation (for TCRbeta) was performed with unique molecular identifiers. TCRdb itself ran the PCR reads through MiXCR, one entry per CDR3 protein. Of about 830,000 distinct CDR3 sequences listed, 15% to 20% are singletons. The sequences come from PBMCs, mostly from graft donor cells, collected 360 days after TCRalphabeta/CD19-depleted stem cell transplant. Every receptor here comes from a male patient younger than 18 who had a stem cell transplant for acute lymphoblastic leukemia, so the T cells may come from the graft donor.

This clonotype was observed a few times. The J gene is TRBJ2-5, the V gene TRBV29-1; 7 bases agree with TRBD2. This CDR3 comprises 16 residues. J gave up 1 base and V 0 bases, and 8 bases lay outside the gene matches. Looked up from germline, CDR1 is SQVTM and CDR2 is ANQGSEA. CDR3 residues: CSVEDPTLAVQETQYF. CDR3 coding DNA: TGCAGCGTTGAAGACCCCACCCTAGCGGTCCAAGAGACCCAGTACTTC.

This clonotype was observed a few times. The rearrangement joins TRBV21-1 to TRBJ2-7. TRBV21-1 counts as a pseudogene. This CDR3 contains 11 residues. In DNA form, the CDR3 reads TGTGCCAGCAGCATGGTCTACGAGCAGTACTTC. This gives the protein CASSMVYEQYF.

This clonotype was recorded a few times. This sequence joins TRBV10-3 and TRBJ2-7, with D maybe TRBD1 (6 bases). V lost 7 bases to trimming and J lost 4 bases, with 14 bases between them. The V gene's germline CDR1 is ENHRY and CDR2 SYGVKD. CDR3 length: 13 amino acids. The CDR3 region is CAIKAAGTYEQYF. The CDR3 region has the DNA TGTGCCATCAAGGCCGCAGGGACATACGAGCAGTACTTC.

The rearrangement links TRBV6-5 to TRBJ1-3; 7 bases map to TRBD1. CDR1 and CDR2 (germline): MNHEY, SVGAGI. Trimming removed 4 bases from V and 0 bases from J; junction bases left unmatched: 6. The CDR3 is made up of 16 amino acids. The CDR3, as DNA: TGTGCCAGCAGTTCGGACAGGCCGAACTCTGGAAACACCATATATTTT. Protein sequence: CASSSDRPNSGNTIYF.

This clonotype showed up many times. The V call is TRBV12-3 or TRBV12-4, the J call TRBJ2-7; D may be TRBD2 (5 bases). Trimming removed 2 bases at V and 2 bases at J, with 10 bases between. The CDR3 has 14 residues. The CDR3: CASSLRGKTYEQYF. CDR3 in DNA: TGTGCCAGCAGTTTACGGGGTAAGACCTACGAGCAGTACTTC.

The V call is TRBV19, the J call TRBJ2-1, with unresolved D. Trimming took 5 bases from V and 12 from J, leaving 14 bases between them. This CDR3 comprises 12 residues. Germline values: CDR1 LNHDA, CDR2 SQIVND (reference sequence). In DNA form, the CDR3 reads TGTGCCAGTAGTCTACCAACCGGTGGGCAGTTCTTC. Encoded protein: CASSLPTGGQFF. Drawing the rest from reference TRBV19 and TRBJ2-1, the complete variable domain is DGGITQSPKYLFRKEGQNVTLSCEQNLNHDAMYWYRQDPGQGLRLIYYSQIVNDFQKGDIAEGYSVSREKKESFPLTVTSAQKNPTAFYLCASSLPTGGQFFGPGTRLTVL.

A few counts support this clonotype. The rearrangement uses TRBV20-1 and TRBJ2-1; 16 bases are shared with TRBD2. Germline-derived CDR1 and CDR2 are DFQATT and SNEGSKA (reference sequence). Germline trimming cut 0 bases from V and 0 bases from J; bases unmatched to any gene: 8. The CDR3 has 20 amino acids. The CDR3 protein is CSARDVPGTSGRASYNEQFF. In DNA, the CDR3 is TGCAGTGCTAGAGATGTCCCCGGGACTAGCGGGAGGGCCTCCTACAATGAGCAGTTCTTC.

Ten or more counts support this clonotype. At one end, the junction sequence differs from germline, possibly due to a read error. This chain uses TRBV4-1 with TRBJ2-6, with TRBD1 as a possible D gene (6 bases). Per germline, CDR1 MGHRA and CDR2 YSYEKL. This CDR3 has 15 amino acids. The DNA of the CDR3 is TGTGCCAGCAGCCAAGGGGGATCTGGGGCCAACGTCCTGACTTTC. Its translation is CASSQGGSGANVLTF.